This is a list of T cell receptor beta chains from one sample in a study of blood T cell repertoires in COVID-19. Profiling relied on immunoSEQ multiplex PCR, and the TCRdb table lists in-frame clones only, not all of them. Of about 260,000 clones listed, about 88% are singletons. Sequenced sample: peripheral blood. All receptors derive from a young man with active or convalescent COVID-19. Each CDR3 is given with its conserved first and last residue. Each record gives: D gene, clone size, CDR3 length, V gene, J gene, CDR3 protein, CDR3 DNA. A D gene is named only where the DNA matches it firmly. Not all rows give a size; the values are once, few, many and, for expanded clones, a class.

D gene: .; clone size: .; CDR3 length: 12; V gene: TRBV6-6; J gene: TRBJ1-2; CDR3 protein: CASSSYREGYTF; CDR3 DNA: TGTGCCAGCAGTTCCTACAGGGAGGGCTACACCTTC
D gene: .; clone size: once; CDR3 length: 15; V gene: TRBV7-9; J gene: TRBJ2-3; CDR3 protein: CASSLGDKVADTQYF; CDR3 DNA: TGTGCCAGCAGCTTAGGAGATAAAGTGGCAGATACGCAGTATTTT
D gene: TRBD1; clone size: .; CDR3 length: 17; V gene: TRBV5-1; J gene: TRBJ2-2; CDR3 protein: CASSTTGTGRWGGELFF; CDR3 DNA: TGCGCCAGCAGCACCACCGGGACAGGGCGGTGGGGCGGGGAGCTGTTTTTT
D gene: .; clone size: .; CDR3 length: 13; V gene: TRBV5-6; J gene: TRBJ1-2; CDR3 protein: CASSLAGFYGYTF; CDR3 DNA: TGTGCCAGCAGCTTGGCAGGGTTCTATGGCTACACCTTC
D gene: .; clone size: .; CDR3 length: 14; V gene: TRBV11-2; J gene: TRBJ1-3; CDR3 protein: CASSIPGSGNTIYF; CDR3 DNA: TGTGCCAGCAGCATACCCGGCTCTGGAAACACCATATATTTT
D gene: TRBD2; clone size: once; CDR3 length: 15; V gene: TRBV9; J gene: TRBJ2-7; CDR3 protein: CASSVGLAGEYEQYF; CDR3 DNA: TGTGCCAGCAGCGTCGGACTAGCGGGGGAGTACGAGCAGTACTTC
D gene: TRBD2; clone size: .; CDR3 length: 13; V gene: TRBV11-2; J gene: TRBJ2-7; CDR3 protein: CASSLRGGNEQYF; CDR3 DNA: TGTGCCAGCAGCTTGCGCGGGGGGAACGAGCAGTACTTC
D gene: TRBD1; clone size: once; CDR3 length: 15; V gene: TRBV2; J gene: TRBJ1-5; CDR3 protein: CASSEDRETNQPQHF; CDR3 DNA: TGTGCCAGCAGTGAGGACAGGGAAACAAATCAGCCCCAGCATTTT
D gene: .; clone size: .; CDR3 length: 14; V gene: TRBV20-1; J gene: TRBJ1-1; CDR3 protein: CSASSGGINTEAFF; CDR3 DNA: TGCAGTGCTAGTTCGGGGGGGATAAACACTGAAGCTTTCTTT
D gene: TRBD1; clone size: once; CDR3 length: 16; V gene: TRBV13; J gene: TRBJ2-2; CDR3 protein: CASSGETGKVTGELFF; CDR3 DNA: TGTGCCAGCAGCGGAGAGACAGGGAAAGTCACCGGGGAGCTGTTTTTT